This T cell receptor (beta chain) appears in the sequencing data of a study of blood T cell repertoires in COVID-19. Overall study: Collection of acute and convalescent COVID-19 samples took place in the United States, Italy and Spain. T cells, B-cell-depleted T cells, or PBMCs provided the cDNA or gDNA that served as material.

Original processing notes: Reference gene primer amplification yielded estimated nucleated cell counts. The method was immunoSEQ multiplex PCR; TCRdb's version includes in-frame clones alone and lacks a portion of them. V and J calls and clone size are as listed in that table; D and trimming were resolved from the DNA. The sample lists about 87,000 clones, around 82% seen once, with under 3.5% in the top ten. This clone was seen once. The CDR3 has 13 amino acids. The V end was cut by 7 bases, the J end by 4 bases, with 13 bases between. Patients in Seattle were enrolled during active infection, then followed longitudinally.

The chain links TRBV12-3 or TRBV12-4 to TRBJ2-5; D might be TRBD1 (6 bases). Material for sequencing was peripheral blood. The origin of this receptor is a woman aged 80 or over with COVID-19, enrolled during active disease. This CDR3 is CASTTLGGETQYF. Written as DNA, the CDR3 is TGTGCCAGCACCACGTTAGGGGGAGAGACCCAGTACTTC.